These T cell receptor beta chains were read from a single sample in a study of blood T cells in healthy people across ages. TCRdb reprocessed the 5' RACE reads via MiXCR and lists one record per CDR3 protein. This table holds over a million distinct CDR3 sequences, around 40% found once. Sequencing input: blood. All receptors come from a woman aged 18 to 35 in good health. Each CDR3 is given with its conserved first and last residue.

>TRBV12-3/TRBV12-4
CASSFSGLGEQYF
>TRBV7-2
CASSHSGTLTTGELFF
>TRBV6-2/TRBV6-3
CASSSGTSGRARTDTQYF
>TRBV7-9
CASSPKRGTAPEQYF
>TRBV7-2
CASSLVPDSQETQYF
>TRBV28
CASRDRRDNGYTF
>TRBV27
CASSAQIHSPLHF
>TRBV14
CASSLPSGGWWQETQYF
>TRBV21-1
CASSKGRPRLRGLFF
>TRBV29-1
CSVPTSGRETQYF
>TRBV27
CASRSGQGIYGYTF
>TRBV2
CASSEGYSSSGTNVLTF
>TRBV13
CASSFGWEGLNEQFF
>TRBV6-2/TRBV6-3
CASKRLAGSYEQYF
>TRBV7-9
CASSATDLGTAYEQYF
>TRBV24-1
CATSDLRDRGSHEQFF
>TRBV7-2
CASSFPAEAEAFF
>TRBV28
CASSPFSGAGNEQFF
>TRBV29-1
CSGHRGTDTQYF
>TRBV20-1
CSATGGVLSREQYF
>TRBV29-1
CSVEGDQLAKNIQYF
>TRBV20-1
CSAVSMGFQETQYF
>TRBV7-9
CASSAPLDRPYNEQFF
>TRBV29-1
CSVAPGETYEQYF
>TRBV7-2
CASSSGVAVQNQPQHF
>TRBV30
CAWASSGSYNEQFF
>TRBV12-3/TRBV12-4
CASSGEGTSGRADTQYF
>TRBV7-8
CACSLARPGQRSNYGYTF
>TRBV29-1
CSAAWETQYF
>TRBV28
CASSPTVRTQYF
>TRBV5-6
CASSLGPGQIRNQPQHF
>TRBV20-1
CSARHQETQYF
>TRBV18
CASAPEGYEQYF
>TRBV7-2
CASSSHGGPQIYRNQPQHF
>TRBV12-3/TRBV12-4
CASSPTGLAGNEQFF
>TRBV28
CANYSRNLYEQYF